This passage covers 4 T cell receptor beta chains from one sample sequenced in a study of OX40 agonist ivuxolimab in advanced cancers. TCRdb's copy holds only in-frame clones and misses some; the assay was immunoSEQ multiplex PCR. The sample includes approximately 22,000 clones, roughly 84% of them seen just once. The sequencing here drew on CD4+ or CD8+ T cells sorted from blood, taken in a trial of the OX40 agonist ivuxolimab. The receptors originated from an adult with an advanced solid tumor such as melanoma, head and neck, liver or kidney cancer.

This rearrangement joins TRBV10-3 to TRBJ1-1, with unresolved D. The CDR3 is 12 amino acids. CDR1 and CDR2 (germline): ENHRY, SYGVKD. Trimming stripped 3 bases from V and 7 bases from J, with 9 bases between. The CDR3 nucleotides are TGTGCCATCAGTGACATTGGCAGTGAAGCTTTCTTT. Its protein is CAISDIGSEAFF.

This clone is a singleton in its sample. The CDR3 DNA follows: TGCGCCAGCAGCCAAGTAGCGCGACTTCACACAGATACGCAGTATTTT. Encoded protein: CASSQVARLHTDTQYF. This chain links TRBV4-1 with TRBJ2-3; weak D call: TRBD2 (5 bases). Trimming stripped 1 base from V and 2 bases from J, with 13 bases between. This CDR3 contains 16 residues. Germline V gene data show CDR1 as MGHRA and CDR2 as YSYEKL.

The chain uses TRBV5-6 and TRBJ1-2; D is unclear. This CDR3 is 17 amino acids long. The V end lost 4 bases, the J end lost 1 base, and 20 bases lay between the germline ends. From germline, CDR1 is SGHDT and CDR2 YYEEEE. The CDR3 nucleotides are TGTGCCAGCAGCGCACCCTTCGGTGCCAGTTTTAACTATGGCTACACCTTC. It is translated as CASSAPFGASFNYGYTF.

V gene TRBV5-1 combines with J gene TRBJ2-7; 7 bases match TRBD2. The CDR3 contains 15 residues. J gave up 2 bases and V 3 bases, and 8 bases lay outside the gene matches. Germline CDR1 SGHRS, CDR2 YFSETQ. The CDR3 region has the DNA TGCGCCAGCAGCTATACTCCGGGACTACCCTACGAGCAGTACTTC. Protein sequence: CASSYTPGLPYEQYF.